The 13 T cell receptor beta chains below all came from one sample that was sequenced in a study of blood T cell repertoires in COVID-19. Profiling relied on immunoSEQ multiplex PCR, and the TCRdb table lists in-frame clones only, not all of them. The table lists 95,000 to 100,000 clones, about 87% of them singletons. The sequencing sample was made of peripheral blood. Every receptor here comes from a human donor with COVID-19, enrolled during active disease. The donor label of this sample is uncertain.

Comment on this clone: One junction end does not reproduce the germline sequence, and a read error may be involved. The CDR3 reads CASSKAGEGYEQYF. CDR3 bases: TGTGCCAGCAGTAAAGCGGGGGAGGGCTACGAGCAGTACTTC. The rearrangement links TRBV2 to TRBJ2-7; 8 nucleotides line up with TRBD2. CDR3 length equals 14 residues. Germline V gene data show CDR1 as SNHLY and CDR2 as FYNNEI. The full variable domain, completed using reference TRBV2 and TRBJ2-7, is EPEVTQTPSHQVTQMGQEVILRCVPISNHLYFYWYRQILGQKVEFLVSFYNNEISEKSEIFDDQFSVERPDGSNFTLKIRSTKLEDSAMYFCASSKAGEGYEQYFGPGTRLTVT.

J is TRBJ2-7 and V is TRBV7-6; 10 nucleotides align to TRBD2. The CDR3 runs to 16 residues. J lost 6 bases, V lost 5 bases, and 13 bases had no gene match. Germline CDR1 SGHVS, CDR2 FNYEAQ. CDR3 sequence reads: CASSDALAGESSEQYF. CDR3 nucleotides: TGTGCCAGCAGCGATGCTCTAGCGGGAGAGAGTTCCGAGCAGTACTTC.

This chain uses TRBV11-3 with TRBJ2-3; 15 bases fit TRBD2. The length of the CDR3 is 14 residues. Unmatched junction bases numbered 4, after V lost 5 bases and J lost 10 bases. CDR1 is SGHNT and CDR2 is YENEEA in the germline V gene. CDR3 loop: CASSPGTSGGPQYF. Here the CDR3 DNA reads TGTGCCAGCAGCCCTGGGACTAGCGGGGGGCCGCAGTATTTT.

In its sample, this clone was seen once. V gene TRBV14 combines with J gene TRBJ1-1; D gene unclear. The CDR3 runs to 13 residues. Between the trimmed V and J ends, which lost 1 base and 0 bases, there was a span of 3 bases. Germline loops: CDR1 SGHDN, CDR2 FVKESK. CDR3 DNA sequence: TGTGCCAGCAGCCAAGGTATGAACACTGAAGCTTTCTTT. Its protein is CASSQGMNTEAFF.

CDR3 in amino acids: CASSLQITNEKLFF. Written as DNA, the CDR3 is TGTGCCAGCAGCTTACAGATTACTAATGAAAAACTGTTTTTT. The chain carries TRBV5-6 and TRBJ1-4; unclear D gene. Germline V gene lookup returns CDR1 SGHDT and CDR2 YYEEEE. Trimming pared 2 bases from V and 2 bases from J, leaving 7 bases between. The CDR3 consists of 14 residues.

The CDR3 reads CASSLRQGRGRTEAFF. DNA for the CDR3: TGTGCCAGTAGTCTCAGACAGGGAAGGGGCCGAACTGAAGCTTTCTTT. This chain joins TRBV19 and TRBJ1-1, with TRBD1 matching over 7 bases. CDR1 and CDR2 (germline): LNHDA, SQIVND (reference sequence). There are 16 residues in the CDR3. V trimming: 5 bases; J trimming: 5 bases; junction bases outside the gene matches: 14.

The chain uses TRBV3-1 (or the pseudogene TRBV3-2) and TRBJ1-1, with D perhaps TRBD1 (6 bases). V gave up 4 bases and J gave up 3 bases, with 12 bases separating them. This CDR3 is 14 amino acids long. Germline V gene lookup returns CDR1 LGHDT and CDR2 YNNKEL (reference sequence). The CDR3, as DNA: TGTGCCAGCAGCCCCCAGGACAGCTACACTGAAGCTTTCTTT. It codes for CASSPQDSYTEAFF.

The chain links TRBV4-1 to TRBJ2-7; TRBD1 might be the D (6 bases). CDR3 size: 15 residues. The germline gives CDR1 MGHRA, CDR2 YSYEKL. Trimming took off 0 bases at V and 2 bases at J, with 11 bases between the two ends. DNA for the CDR3: TGCGCCAGCAGCCAAGAGGCAGGGGCCACCTACGAGCAGTACTTC. The encoded protein is CASSQEAGATYEQYF.

This clone was found once. The V call is TRBV3-1 (or the pseudogene TRBV3-2), the J call TRBJ2-1, with 8 positions matching TRBD2. V was clipped by 6 bases and J by 4 bases; unmatched bases: 11. The CDR3 is 16 amino acids. The V gene's germline CDR1 is LGHDT and CDR2 YNNKEL (reference sequence). The CDR3: CASSPLLAGPYNEQFF. The CDR3 DNA is TGTGCCAGCAGTCCACTCCTAGCGGGCCCATACAATGAGCAGTTCTTC.

V gene TRBV2 combines with J gene TRBJ2-7; 11 positions match TRBD2. After removal of 7 bases from V and 3 bases from J, the junction contained 5 bases not matched to a gene. The CDR3 covers 14 residues. CDR1 and CDR2 (germline): SNHLY, FYNNEI. Here the CDR3 reads CASMKTSGNYEQYF. The CDR3 region has the DNA TGTGCCAGCATGAAGACTAGCGGGAACTACGAGCAGTACTTC.

The V and J genes are TRBV5-4 and TRBJ2-2; the match to TRBD2 covers 12 bases. The CDR3 has 17 residues. J lost 7 bases, V lost 6 bases, and 13 bases had no gene match. Germline V CDR1 and CDR2: SGHNT, YYREEE (reference sequence). The CDR3 sequence: CASNIGLAGQSIGELFF. Here the CDR3 DNA reads TGTGCCAGCAACATAGGACTAGCGGGACAATCGATCGGGGAGCTGTTTTTT.

The gene calls are TRBV5-1 and TRBJ2-1, with D possibly being TRBD1 (6 bases). CDR1 is SGHRS and CDR2 is YFSETQ in the germline V gene. This CDR3 has 15 residues. V dropped 4 bases and J dropped 0 bases, with 11 bases sitting between them. Written as DNA, the CDR3 is TGCGCCAGCAGCGCACAGGGAAGCTCCTACAATGAGCAGTTCTTC. This sequence encodes CASSAQGSSYNEQFF.

The V gene is TRBV5-1, the J gene TRBJ2-3; 8 bases align to TRBD2. This CDR3 has 17 amino acids. Per the germline V gene, CDR1 is SGHRS and CDR2 is YFSETQ. V shed 5 bases and J 0 bases; nucleotides not matched to a gene: 11. The CDR3 DNA sequence: TGCGCCAGCAGTTTCCCCTTCGGGAGGGCGAGCACAGATACGCAGTATTTT. Translated, it gives CASSFPFGRASTDTQYF. The entire variable domain, with the rest obtained from reference TRBV5-1 and TRBJ2-3, is as follows: KAGVTQTPRYLIKTRGQQVTLSCSPISGHRSVSWYQQTPGQGLQFLFEYFSETQRNKGNFPGRFSGRQFSNSRSEMNVSTLELGDSALYLCASSFPFGRASTDTQYFGPGTRLTVL.